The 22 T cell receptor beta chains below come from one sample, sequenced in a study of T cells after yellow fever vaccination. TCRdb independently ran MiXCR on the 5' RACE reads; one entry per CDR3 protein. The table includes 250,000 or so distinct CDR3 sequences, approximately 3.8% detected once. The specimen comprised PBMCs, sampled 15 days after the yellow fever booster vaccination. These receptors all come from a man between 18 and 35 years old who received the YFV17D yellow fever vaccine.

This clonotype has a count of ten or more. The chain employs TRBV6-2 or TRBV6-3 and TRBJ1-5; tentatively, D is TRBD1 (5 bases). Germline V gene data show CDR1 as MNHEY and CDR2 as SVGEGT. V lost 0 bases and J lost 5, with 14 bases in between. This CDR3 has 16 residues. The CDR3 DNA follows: TGTGCCAGCAGTTACTCGTCAGGGCGGGAGTATCAGCCCCAGCATTTT. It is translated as CASSYSSGREYQPQHF.

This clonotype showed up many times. CDR3 loop: CASSFLPQGHEQYF. Here the CDR3 DNA reads TGTGCCAGCAGTTTTTTACCTCAGGGCCACGAGCAGTACTTC. This chain joins TRBV6-2 or TRBV6-3 and TRBJ2-7; TRBD1 might be the D (5 bases). CDR3 size: 14 residues. V was trimmed by 4 bases and J by 5 bases, leaving 15 bases between them. Germline-derived CDR1 and CDR2 are MNHEY and SVGEGT.

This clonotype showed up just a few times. Here the CDR3 reads CASSLDSLYYGYTF. In nucleotides, the CDR3 is TGTGCCAGCAGCTTAGACAGTTTGTACTATGGCTACACCTTC. The chain recombines TRBV7-2 with TRBJ1-2, with D unclear. The germline V gene encodes CDR1 SGHTA and CDR2 FQGNSA. V was pared by 1 base and J by 3 bases, with 9 bases between. This CDR3 is built from 14 residues. Drawing the rest from reference TRBV7-2 and TRBJ1-2, the complete variable domain is GAGVSQSPSNKVTEKGKDVELRCDPISGHTALYWYRQSLGQGLEFLIYFQGNSAPDKSGLPSDRFSAERTGGSVSTLTIQRTQQEDSAVYLCASSLDSLYYGYTFGSGTRLTVV.

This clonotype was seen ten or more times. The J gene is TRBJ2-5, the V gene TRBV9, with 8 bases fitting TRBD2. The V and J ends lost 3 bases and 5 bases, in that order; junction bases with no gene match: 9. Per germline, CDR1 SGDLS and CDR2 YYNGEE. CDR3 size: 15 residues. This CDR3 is CASSEAGGAVETQYF. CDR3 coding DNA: TGTGCCAGCAGCGAAGCCGGGGGGGCGGTGGAGACCCAGTACTTC.

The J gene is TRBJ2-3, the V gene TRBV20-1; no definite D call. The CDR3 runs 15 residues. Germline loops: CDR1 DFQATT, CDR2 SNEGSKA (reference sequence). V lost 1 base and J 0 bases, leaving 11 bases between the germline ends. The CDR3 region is CSARGRTTSTDTQYF. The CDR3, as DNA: TGCAGTGCTAGAGGCCGAACCACTAGCACAGATACGCAGTATTTT.

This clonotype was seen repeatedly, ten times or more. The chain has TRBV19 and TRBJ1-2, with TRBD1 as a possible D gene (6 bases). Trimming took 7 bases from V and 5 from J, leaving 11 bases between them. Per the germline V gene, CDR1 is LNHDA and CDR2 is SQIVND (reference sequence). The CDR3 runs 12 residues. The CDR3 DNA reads TGTGCCAGTACGGCAAGGGGGTATGGCTACACCTTC. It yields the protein CASTARGYGYTF.

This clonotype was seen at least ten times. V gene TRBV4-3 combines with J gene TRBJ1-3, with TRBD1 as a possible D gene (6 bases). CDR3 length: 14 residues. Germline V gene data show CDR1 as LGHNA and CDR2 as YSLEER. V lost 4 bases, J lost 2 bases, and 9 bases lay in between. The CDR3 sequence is CASSPYRAGNTIYF. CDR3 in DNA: TGCGCCAGCAGCCCGTACAGGGCTGGAAACACCATATATTTT.

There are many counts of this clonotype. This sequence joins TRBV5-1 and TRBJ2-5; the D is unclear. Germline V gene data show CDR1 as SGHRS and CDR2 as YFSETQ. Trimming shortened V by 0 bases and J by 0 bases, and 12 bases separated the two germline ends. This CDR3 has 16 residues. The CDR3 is CASSLGSTNYQETQYF. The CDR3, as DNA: TGCGCCAGCAGCTTGGGTTCAACTAACTACCAAGAGACCCAGTACTTC.

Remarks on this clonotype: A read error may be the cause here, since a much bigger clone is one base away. The CDR3 here is CASSQDNYRGETKYF. Written as DNA, the CDR3 is TGTGCCAGCAGCCAAGATAACTACAGAGGAGAGACCAAGTACTTC. The chain combines TRBV4-2 with TRBJ2-5; D call uncertain. CDR1 is LGHNA and CDR2 is YNFKEQ in the germline V gene. This CDR3 comprises 15 residues.

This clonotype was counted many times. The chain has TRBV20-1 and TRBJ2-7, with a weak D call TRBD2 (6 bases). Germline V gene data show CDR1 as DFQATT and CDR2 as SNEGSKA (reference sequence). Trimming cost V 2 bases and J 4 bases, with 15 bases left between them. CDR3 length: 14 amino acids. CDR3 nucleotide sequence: TGCAGTGCTAGATTTCCGGTCGGGACTTACGAGCAGTACTTC. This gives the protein CSARFPVGTYEQYF.

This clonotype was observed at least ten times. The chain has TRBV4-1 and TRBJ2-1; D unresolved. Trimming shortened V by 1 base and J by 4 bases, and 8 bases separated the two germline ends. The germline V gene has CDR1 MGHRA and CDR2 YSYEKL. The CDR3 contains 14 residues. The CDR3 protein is CASSQVLGYNEQFF. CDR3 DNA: TGCGCCAGCAGCCAAGTATTGGGGTACAATGAGCAGTTCTTC.

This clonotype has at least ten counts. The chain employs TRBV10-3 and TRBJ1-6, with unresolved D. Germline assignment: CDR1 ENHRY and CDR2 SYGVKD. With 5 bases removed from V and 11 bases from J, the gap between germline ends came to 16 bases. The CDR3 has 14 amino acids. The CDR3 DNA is TGTGCCATCAGTACTGGTGGGAGGGAACCACCCCTCCACTTT. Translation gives CAISTGGREPPLHF.

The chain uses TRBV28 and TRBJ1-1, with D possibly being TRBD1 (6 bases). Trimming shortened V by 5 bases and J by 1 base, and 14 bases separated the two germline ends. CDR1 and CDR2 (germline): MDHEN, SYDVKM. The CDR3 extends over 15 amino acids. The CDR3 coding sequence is TGTGCCAGCAGTACCCCGGGACAAGCGAACACTGAAGCTTTCTTT. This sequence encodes CASSTPGQANTEAFF.

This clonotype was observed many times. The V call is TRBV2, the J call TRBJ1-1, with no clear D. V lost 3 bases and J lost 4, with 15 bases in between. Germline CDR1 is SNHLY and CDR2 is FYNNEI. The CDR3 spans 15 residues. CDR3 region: CASSERGSVSTEAFF. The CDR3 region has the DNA TGTGCCAGCAGTGAGCGGGGTTCGGTTAGCACTGAAGCTTTCTTT. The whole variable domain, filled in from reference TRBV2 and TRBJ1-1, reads EPEVTQTPSHQVTQMGQEVILRCVPISNHLYFYWYRQILGQKVEFLVSFYNNEISEKSEIFDDQFSVERPDGSNFTLKIRSTKLEDSAMYFCASSERGSVSTEAFFGQGTRLTVV.

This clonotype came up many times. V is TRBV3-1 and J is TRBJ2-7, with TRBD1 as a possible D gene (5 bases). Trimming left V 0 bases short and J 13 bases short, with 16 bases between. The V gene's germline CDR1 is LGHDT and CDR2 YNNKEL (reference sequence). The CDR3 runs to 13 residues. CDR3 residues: CASSQDEARAFYF. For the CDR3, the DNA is TGTGCCAGCAGCCAAGACGAGGCCAGGGCTTTCTACTTC.

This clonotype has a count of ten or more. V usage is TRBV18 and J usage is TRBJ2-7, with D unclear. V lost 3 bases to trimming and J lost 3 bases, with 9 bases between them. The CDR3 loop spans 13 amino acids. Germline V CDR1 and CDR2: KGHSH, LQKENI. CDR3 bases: TGTGCCAGCTCACCCATAGACGGCTACGAGCAGTACGTC. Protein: CASSPIDGYEQYV.

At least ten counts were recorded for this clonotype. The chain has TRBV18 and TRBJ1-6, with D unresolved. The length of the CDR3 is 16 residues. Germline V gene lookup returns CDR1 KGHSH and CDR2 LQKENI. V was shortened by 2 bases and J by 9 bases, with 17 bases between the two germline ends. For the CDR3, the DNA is TGTGCCAGCTCACCATCCGGGGATCGGTTCCCTTCACCCCTCCACTTT. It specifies CASSPSGDRFPSPLHF.

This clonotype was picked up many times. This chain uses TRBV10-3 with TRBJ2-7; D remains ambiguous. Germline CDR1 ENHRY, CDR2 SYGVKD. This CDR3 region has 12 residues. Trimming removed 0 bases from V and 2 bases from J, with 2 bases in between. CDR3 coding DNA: TGTGCCATCAGTGAGTCGGCCTACGAGCAGTACGTC. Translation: CAISESAYEQYV.

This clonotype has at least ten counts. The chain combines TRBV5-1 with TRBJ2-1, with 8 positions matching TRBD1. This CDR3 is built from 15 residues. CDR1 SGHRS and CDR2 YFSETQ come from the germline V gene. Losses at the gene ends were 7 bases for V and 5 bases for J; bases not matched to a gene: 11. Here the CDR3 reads CASATGATQNNEQFF. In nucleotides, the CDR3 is TGCGCCAGCGCGACAGGGGCCACCCAGAACAATGAGCAGTTCTTC. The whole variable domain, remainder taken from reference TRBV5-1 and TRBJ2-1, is KAGVTQTPRYLIKTRGQQVTLSCSPISGHRSVSWYQQTPGQGLQFLFEYFSETQRNKGNFPGRFSGRQFSNSRSEMNVSTLELGDSALYLCASATGATQNNEQFFGPGTRLTVL.

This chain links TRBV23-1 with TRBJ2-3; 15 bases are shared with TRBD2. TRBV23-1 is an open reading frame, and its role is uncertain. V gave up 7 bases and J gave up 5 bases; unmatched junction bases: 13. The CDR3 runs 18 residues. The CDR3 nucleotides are TGCGCCAGCATCTCCGGGACTAGCGGGGGGCCGACGGGAGATACGCAGTATTTT. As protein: CASISGTSGGPTGDTQYF.

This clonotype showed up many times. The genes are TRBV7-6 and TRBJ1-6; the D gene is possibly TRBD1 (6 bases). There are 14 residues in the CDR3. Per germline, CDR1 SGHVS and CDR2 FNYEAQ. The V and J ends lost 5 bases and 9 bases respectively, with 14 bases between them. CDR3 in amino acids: CASSLRQASSPLHF. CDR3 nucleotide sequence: TGTGCCAGCAGCCTGCGACAGGCTAGTTCACCCCTCCACTTT.

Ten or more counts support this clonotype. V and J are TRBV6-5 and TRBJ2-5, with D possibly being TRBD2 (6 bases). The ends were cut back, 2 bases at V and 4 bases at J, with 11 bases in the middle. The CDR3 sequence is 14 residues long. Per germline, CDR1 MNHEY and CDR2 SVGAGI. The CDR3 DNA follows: TGTGCCAGCAGTTACGGGGGGAATGCAGAGACCCAGTACTTC. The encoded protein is CASSYGGNAETQYF.